This T cell receptor beta chain was found in a study of neoadjuvant nivolumab and ipilimumab in lung cancer. Trimming pared 0 bases from V and 9 bases from J, leaving 9 bases between. This CDR3 is built from 13 residues. Germline CDR1 reads SGHTA; CDR2 reads FQGTGA. Comments on this clone: Its antigen is currently unknown.

Broader study findings: From pretherapy to surgery, tumor richness and clonality rose with dual therapy.

The repertoire was sequenced with immunoSEQ multiplex PCR; TCRdb's copy has only in-frame clones and lacks some. The sample yields tens of thousands of clones, roughly 91% seen once. This TCR was recovered from an adult with non-small cell lung cancer. Some clones in this sample may be carry-over from other donors' samples. The sample was blood, taken before neoadjuvant nivolumab, alone or with ipilimumab. The chain recombines TRBV7-3 with TRBJ2-1; tentatively, D is TRBD1 or TRBD2 (5 bases each). In DNA, the CDR3 is TGTGCCAGCAGCTTAACTGGGACCGGTGAGCAGTTCTTC. Protein product: CASSLTGTGEQFF.